This TCR beta chain was sequenced during a study of response to subunit inactivated influenza vaccine. This clonotype has at least ten counts. TCRdb independently ran MiXCR on the RT-PCR reads; one entry per CDR3 protein. Among under 550,000 distinct CDR3 sequences, under 8.5% were seen once, and the ten largest hold about an eighth. This receptor was identified in a man between 50 and 70 years old who received an inactivated influenza vaccine. The sample here was PBMCs from blood, taken roughly 24 months after vaccination.

As DNA, the CDR3 is TGTGCCAGCAGCCTAGGGACAGGGGTTCCTGGGGCCAACGTCCTGACTTTC. Translating it yields CASSLGTGVPGANVLTF. The gene calls are TRBV6-2 or TRBV6-3 and TRBJ2-6; 10 bases are shared with TRBD1. J gave up 2 bases and V 6 bases, and 7 bases lay outside the gene matches. Germline V gene lookup returns CDR1 MNHEY and CDR2 SVGEGT. The CDR3 extends over 17 amino acids.